One T cell receptor beta chain is described in this entry. Its antigen is unknown. The data stem from a study of naive and memory T cell subsets. General study results and limits: TCR transcript changes with activation or differentiation may affect this RNA method.

CDR3 length equals 14 residues. V trimming: 5 bases; J trimming: 5 bases; junction bases outside the gene matches: 5. CDR1 and CDR2 from the germline V gene are SEHNR and FQNEAQ (reference sequence). Ligated cDNA underwent four rounds of PCR with nested alpha and beta constant region primers and SP2. For blood and skin samples, reverse transcription used TCR alpha and beta constant primers. From the 5' RACE reads, TCRdb called clonotypes with MiXCR, one entry per CDR3 protein. The sample shows roughly 60,000 distinct CDR3 sequences, roughly 7% of them seen only once. The library had UMIs added by 3' ligation of an oligonucleotide to TCR cDNA. RNA was extracted from more than 2 ml of whole blood of healthy adults. Unsorted total RNA, about 1 to 1000 ng, was DNase treated before reverse transcription.

The sequence came from a male donor in good health. The chain employs TRBV7-9 and TRBJ2-7; TRBD2 matches 11 bases. CDR3 protein: CASSRTSGLNEQYF. The CDR3 DNA sequence: TGTGCCAGCAGCCGGACTAGCGGGTTAAACGAGCAGTACTTC.